This TCR beta chain was documented in a study of blood T cell repertoires in COVID-19. Study-wide context: The United States, Italy and Spain supplied acute and convalescent COVID-19 samples. Sample material is recorded as cDNA or gDNA derived from T cells, B-cell-depleted T cells, or PBMCs.

The germline CDR1 and CDR2 sequences are LNHDA and SQIVND (reference sequence). The J segment lost 3 bases and the V segment lost 5 bases, leaving 10 bases of the junction unmatched. The CDR3 is 16 residues long. The cohort comprised adults aged roughly 18 to 90 years residing in 24 US areas. Cohort 3 recovery required two negative PCRs, clearance, or symptom resolution. Clones were read by immunoSEQ multiplex PCR, and TCRdb kept only the in-frame ones, dropping some. The sample lists around 250,000 clones; roughly 86% were seen once. Material for sequencing was PBMCs or T cells enriched from blood (not recorded which). This receptor was identified in a woman in her 50s who had recovered from COVID-19. The V gene is TRBV19, the J gene TRBJ2-7; 10 positions match TRBD2. The CDR3, as DNA: TGTGCCAGTAGTCCCCAAATTGCTAGCGGGAGCTACGAGCAGTACTTC. This translates into CASSPQIASGSYEQYF. The full variable domain, rest sourced from reference TRBV19 and TRBJ2-7, is DGGITQSPKYLFRKEGQNVTLSCEQNLNHDAMYWYRQDPGQGLRLIYYSQIVNDFQKGDIAEGYSVSREKKESFPLTVTSAQKNPTAFYLCASSPQIASGSYEQYFGPGTRLTVT.